Below, one T cell receptor (beta chain) is given with its context. Other nucleotide sequences in the sample specify the same CDR3. A multiplex PCR was run with 60 Vbeta primers and 13 Jbeta primers. Methods used by the authors: Later analysis identified tens of millions of unique TCR beta chains, about 11 million shared. The assay was immunoSEQ multiplex PCR, and TCRdb's table has in-frame clones only and misses some. D and trimming were read from the DNA, whereas the V and J calls and clone size are those reported in that table. The repertoire includes approximately 160,000 clones, 84% of them detected once, and roughly 5% sits in the top ten. The data belong to a study of cytomegalovirus exposure and HLA in healthy donors. This CDR3 contains 14 residues. With 4 bases clipped from V and 7 bases from J, the junction kept 5 bases outside the gene matches. Per germline, CDR1 SGDLS and CDR2 YYNGEE.

The rearrangement uses TRBV9 and TRBJ2-1, with 10 bases fitting TRBD1. This TCR was sampled from a girl under 18 in good health and CMV-seropositive. Sequenced input: PBMCs. This CDR3 reads CASSPRTGGNEQFF. The DNA for the CDR3 is TGTGCCAGCAGCCCCCGGACAGGGGGGAATGAGCAGTTCTTC.